Listed below are T cell receptor beta chains from one sample, sequenced in a study of blood T cell repertoires in COVID-19. Generated by immunoSEQ multiplex PCR, the TCRdb table keeps only in-frame clones and is missing some. The sample lists 50,000 to 75,000 clones; approximately 93% were seen once. Input material: peripheral blood. The receptors come from a man aged 65-85 years with active COVID-19. The CDR3 runs from the conserved cysteine through the conserved F or W. Each record gives: V gene, J gene, D gene, clone size, CDR3 DNA, CDR3 protein. D genes are given only for firm matches. Only part of the rows carry a size: once, few, many, or a class if the clone is expanded.

TRBV11-3	TRBJ1-2	NA	NA	TGTGCCAGCAGCTGGGGGGGACAAAACTATGGCTACACCTTC	CASSWGGQNYGYTF
TRBV2	TRBJ2-2	NA	NA	TGTGCCAGCAGTGTTGGGCTGCCGGGAACCGGGGAGCTGTTTTTT	CASSVGLPGTGELFF
TRBV12-2	TRBJ1-2	NA	NA	TGTGCAAGTCGCTTCGGGGAAGATGGCTACACCTTC	CASRFGEDGYTF
TRBV7-2	TRBJ2-5	TRBD2	NA	TGTGCCAGCAGCTTATTTTCTAGCGGAACCCAAGAGACCCAGTACTTC	CASSLFSSGTQETQYF
TRBV10-3	TRBJ1-2	TRBD1	NA	TGTGCCATCAGTGCACAGGGGGCGGAAGGCTACACCTTC	CAISAQGAEGYTF
TRBV28	TRBJ1-1	NA	NA	TGTGCCAGCAGTTTATCAGGAGAGGGTGAAGCTTTCTTT	CASSLSGEGEAFF
TRBV28	TRBJ1-2	TRBD1	NA	TGTGCCAGCAGCCTGGGACAGGGCGGCTACACCTTC	CASSLGQGGYTF
TRBV11-2	TRBJ2-2	NA	NA	TGTGCCAGCAGCCCGGGGGGAAGAGGGGGGCCTCCGAACACCGGGGAGCTGTTTTTT	CASSPGGRGGPPNTGELFF
TRBV15	TRBJ2-1	NA	NA	TGTGCCACCCGGGACATTTACAATGAGCAGTTCTTC	CATRDIYNEQFF
TRBV19	TRBJ1-1	NA	NA	TGTGCCAGTAGTTTTGAACTCCTGAACACTGAAGCTTTCTTT	CASSFELLNTEAFF
TRBV24-1	TRBJ1-5	NA	NA	TGTGCCACCAGTGATGCTCAGGGTTGGCAGCCCCAGCATTTT	CATSDAQGWQPQHF
TRBV6-5	TRBJ2-1	TRBD2	few	TGTGCCAGCACCTTAGGTGGCGGGGGGAAGTTCTTC	CASTLGGGGKFF
TRBV3-1/TRBV3-2	TRBJ1-1	NA	NA	TGTGCCAGCAGCCAATCTTGGTCTTTCGCCCGGCTACAGGGAAACACTGAAGCTTTCTTT	CASSQSWSFARLQGNTEAFF
TRBV5-1	TRBJ2-3	TRBD1	NA	TGCGCCAGCAGCTTATCCGGGACAGGGGTAGATACGCAGTATTTT	CASSLSGTGVDTQYF
TRBV6-2/TRBV6-3	TRBJ1-5	NA	NA	TGTGCCAGCAGTTACACAGACAATCAGCCCCAGCATTTT	CASSYTDNQPQHF
TRBV29-1	TRBJ1-2	NA	NA	TGCAGCGTTGGACAGCAAGTCTATGGCTACGCCTTC	CSVGQQVYGYAF
TRBV7-2	TRBJ1-1	TRBD1	NA	TGTGCCAGCAGCCCCGACAGGGGGAACACTGAAGCTTTCTTT	CASSPDRGNTEAFF
TRBV19	TRBJ2-6	TRBD1	NA	TGTGCCAGTAGTACACAGGGGATGGCCGGGGCCAACGTCCTGACTTTC	CASSTQGMAGANVLTF
TRBV28	TRBJ2-6	NA	NA	TGTGCCAGCAGTCGCTCAGGGGCCGGGGCCAACGTCCTGACTTTC	CASSRSGAGANVLTF
TRBV5-1	TRBJ1-1	NA	NA	TGCGCCAGCAGCTTGGGCCCAGGGAGGGACACTGAAGCTTTCTTT	CASSLGPGRDTEAFF
TRBV19	TRBJ1-1	NA	NA	TGTGCCAGTAGTACAAACAGGGAAACTGAAGCTTTCTTT	CASSTNRETEAFF
TRBV20-1	TRBJ2-5	NA	NA	TGCAGTGCCCGACAGCAAGAGACCCAGTACTTC	CSARQQETQYF
TRBV5-4	TRBJ1-3	TRBD1	NA	TGTGCCAGCAGCTTAAGTCTTATGGGGGGACAGGGATACGGAAACACCATATATTTT	CASSLSLMGGQGYGNTIYF
TRBV4-2	TRBJ1-5	TRBD1	NA	TGTGCCAGCAGCCTCTTCCCGACAGGGAACGATCAGCCCCAGCATTTT	CASSLFPTGNDQPQHF
TRBV2	TRBJ2-5	TRBD2	once	TGTGCCAGCACCCTGCGGGGGGCGGGGGAGACCCAGTACTTC	CASTLRGAGETQYF
TRBV5-5	TRBJ2-5	NA	NA	TGTGCCAGCAGCTTGGCTCGAGAGACCCAGTACTTC	CASSLARETQYF
TRBV11-2	TRBJ1-1	TRBD1	NA	TGTGCCAGCAGCTCCAGGGGGCTGATCACTGAAGCTTTCTTT	CASSSRGLITEAFF
TRBV20-1	TRBJ2-5	NA	NA	TGCAGTGCAGGGGCGCAAGAGACCCAGTACTTC	CSAGAQETQYF
TRBV6-2/TRBV6-3	TRBJ1-5	TRBD1	once	TGTGCCAGCAGTTACACGCATGGGACAGGAAAAAGCAATCAGCCCCAGCATTTT	CASSYTHGTGKSNQPQHF
TRBV6-6	TRBJ1-1	TRBD1	NA	TGTGCCAGCAGTTCCCTTGGACAGGCCTCAGTAGGGGCTTTCTTT	CASSSLGQASVGAFF
TRBV4-3	TRBJ2-5	TRBD1	NA	TGCGCCAGCAGCCACACGACAGGGTTAGGAGAGACCCAGTACTTC	CASSHTTGLGETQYF
TRBV7-6	TRBJ2-5	TRBD1	NA	TGTGCCAGCAGCTCAAGCCTACAGGGGACGGAGACCCAGTACTTC	CASSSSLQGTETQYF
TRBV5-1	TRBJ2-4	NA	NA	TGCGCCAGCAGCTTGGGCGGGGGCGACACCAAAAACATTCAGTACTTC	CASSLGGGDTKNIQYF
TRBV5-1	TRBJ1-5	TRBD1	NA	TGCGCCAGCAGCGCCGGGACAGGGGTTGATCAGCCCCAGCATTTT	CASSAGTGVDQPQHF
TRBV6-5	TRBJ2-5	NA	NA	TGTGCCAGCATCGGTCCCAAAGAGACCCAGTACTTC	CASIGPKETQYF
TRBV5-4	TRBJ2-5	NA	once	TGTGCCAGCAGCCCCGCAGCGGAAGAGACCCAGTACTTC	CASSPAAEETQYF
TRBV6-2/TRBV6-3	TRBJ2-1	NA	NA	TGTGCCAGCAGTTACCCACTAGCCTACAATGAGCAGTTCTTC	CASSYPLAYNEQFF
TRBV11-3	TRBJ2-2	TRBD2	NA	TGTGCCAGCAGCCCCCGGACTAGCGGGGGGGGGCGGCCCGGGGACGGGGAGCTGTTTTTT	CASSPRTSGGGRPGDGELFF
TRBV5-4	TRBJ2-3	NA	once	TGTGCCAGCAGCCGAAGCTTAGGGGGGGCTAGCACAGATACGCAGTATTTT	CASSRSLGGASTDTQYF
TRBV19	TRBJ1-4	NA	NA	TGTGCCAGTAGTAACTCTGTGGGTCAGGGTGAAAAACTGTTTTTT	CASSNSVGQGEKLFF
TRBV19	TRBJ1-5	NA	NA	TGTGCCAGTAGTTCCTCAGGGTTTTGGCAGCCCCAGCATTTT	CASSSSGFWQPQHF
TRBV4-1	TRBJ2-1	TRBD1	NA	TGCGCCAGCAGCCACCCGGACAGGGTATTCAATGAGCAGTTCTTC	CASSHPDRVFNEQFF
TRBV29-1	TRBJ1-3	NA	NA	TGCAGCGTAGCACAGGGTTATGGAAACACCATATATTTT	CSVAQGYGNTIYF
TRBV5-4	TRBJ2-2	TRBD1	NA	TGTGCCAGCAGCTTGACCAGGGGGATCACCGGGGAGCTGTTTTTT	CASSLTRGITGELFF
TRBV28	TRBJ2-1	TRBD2	NA	TGTGCCAGCAGGAGAAGCGGGGGAACGAGCTCCTACAATGAGCAGTTCTTC	CASRRSGGTSSYNEQFF
TRBV10-3	TRBJ2-2	TRBD2	NA	TGTGCCATCAGGCAAGCTAGCGGGGGGGCCGGGACCGGGGAGCTGTTTTTT	CAIRQASGGAGTGELFF
TRBV7-7	TRBJ2-1	NA	NA	TGTGCTAGCAGCCCAGTGGGACATAGAGGGGATGAGCAGTTCTTC	CASSPVGHRGDEQFF